A selection of T cell receptor beta chains follows, all from one sample in a study of T cells after yellow fever vaccination. TCRdb fed the 5' RACE reads into MiXCR, producing one record per CDR3 protein. The sample carries hundreds of thousands of distinct CDR3 sequences, about 9.5% recorded once. Specimen: PBMCs, collected on the day of the first yellow fever vaccination. The receptors derive from a man aged 18 to 29 who received the YFV17D yellow fever vaccine. Both conserved end residues are part of each CDR3. Fields, in order: clone size, J gene, D gene, V gene, CDR3 DNA, CDR3 protein. A D gene is named only where the DNA matches it firmly. Only part of the rows carry a size: once, few, many, or a class if the clone is expanded.

-,TRBJ2-2,-,TRBV20-1,TGCAGTGCTAGAAGGGGGTGGAACACCGGGGAGCTGTTTTTT,CSARRGWNTGELFF
many,TRBJ2-2,-,TRBV5-1,TGTGCCAGCAGCCCGAGGGGGGGCACCGGGGAGCTGTTTTTT,CASSPRGGTGELFF
few,TRBJ2-3,-,TRBV7-2,TGTGCCAGCTCCCAATGGACGGGGGCTACAGATACGCAGTATTTT,CASSQWTGATDTQYF
-,TRBJ2-7,-,TRBV6-5,TGTGCCAGCAGTTACTTGCAGCGAACCTACGAGCAGTACTTC,CASSYLQRTYEQYF
few,TRBJ2-4,-,TRBV5-4,TGTGCCAGCAGCCTGGGCCCTATTCTGTACTTC,CASSLGPILYF
many,TRBJ2-5,-,TRBV20-1,TGCAGTGCTAGGGCGGGGGCCCGGGAGACCCAGTACTTC,CSARAGARETQYF
few,TRBJ2-3,-,TRBV5-1,TGCGCCAGCAGCTTGGTTGGGGGGTTCGGCAACACAGATACGCAGTATTTT,CASSLVGGFGNTDTQYF
few,TRBJ2-3,-,TRBV19,TGTGGTGTAAAGGGGCTTTCGTCGGATACGCAGTATTTT,CGVKGLSSDTQYF
-,TRBJ1-2,-,TRBV6-1,TGTGCCAGCAGTCCTACAAGGGAAATCGGCTACACCTTC,CASSPTREIGYTF
many,TRBJ1-1,-,TRBV25-1,TGTGCCAGCAGGTGGGGATACACTGAAGCTTTCTTT,CASRWGYTEAFF
-,TRBJ2-7,-,TRBV6-1,TGTGCCAGCAGTAGGGTGGGGCAGGGCAATTACGAGCAGTACTTC,CASSRVGQGNYEQYF
many,TRBJ1-6,TRBD1,TRBV4-3,TGCGCCAGCAGGGAAAGGGACAGGGGTAATTCACCCCTCCACTTT,CASRERDRGNSPLHF
-,TRBJ1-2,TRBD1,TRBV24-1,TGTGCCACTTCCGACAGGGGGTATGGCTACACCTTC,CATSDRGYGYTF
few,TRBJ1-6,-,TRBV7-8,TGTGCCAGCAGCCCACGGGAACACTATAATTCACCCCTCCACTTT,CASSPREHYNSPLHF
many,TRBJ2-3,-,TRBV20-1,TGCAGTGCTAGAGAGGGCGCAGATACGCAGTATTTT,CSAREGADTQYF
many,TRBJ2-1,TRBD2,TRBV7-2,TGTGCCAGCAGCCAGCTAGCGGGGGCCTACAATGAGCAGTTCTTC,CASSQLAGAYNEQFF
many,TRBJ1-1,TRBD1,TRBV4-2,TGTGCCAGCAGCCGGGACCGGGACAGGGAAGCTTTCTTT,CASSRDRDREAFF
few,TRBJ2-4,-,TRBV19,TGTGCCAGTAAGGTCCCCGGGGGAGCCAAAAACATTCAGTACTTC,CASKVPGGAKNIQYF
few,TRBJ2-2,-,TRBV12-3/TRBV12-4,TGTGCCAGCAGTTTAACAGGTCACGGGGAGCTGTTTTTT,CASSLTGHGELFF
few,TRBJ1-2,-,TRBV12-3/TRBV12-4,TGTGCCAGCGGACACACCACGGGGGCCGATAACTATGGCTACACCTTC,CASGHTTGADNYGYTF
few,TRBJ1-5,TRBD1,TRBV29-1,TGCAGCGCCCGACAGGGAAGCCAGCCCCAGCATTTT,CSARQGSQPQHF
-,TRBJ1-1,-,TRBV12-3/TRBV12-4,TGTGCCAGCAGTTTAGCCTCGTCTATAAACCAAGCTTTCTTT,CASSLASSINQAFF
many,TRBJ2-3,TRBD2,TRBV5-1,TGCGCCAGCAGCTTCGGACTAGCGGGGGGGAGCACAGATACGCAGTATTTT,CASSFGLAGGSTDTQYF
many,TRBJ2-2,TRBD1,TRBV25-1,TGTGCCAGCTCCGGGACAGGGGACGCCGGGGAGCTGTTTTTT,CASSGTGDAGELFF
few,TRBJ1-6,-,TRBV9,TGTGCCAGCAGCTCTTTAGACAGCTATAAAGGTTCACCCCTCCACTTT,CASSSLDSYKGSPLHF